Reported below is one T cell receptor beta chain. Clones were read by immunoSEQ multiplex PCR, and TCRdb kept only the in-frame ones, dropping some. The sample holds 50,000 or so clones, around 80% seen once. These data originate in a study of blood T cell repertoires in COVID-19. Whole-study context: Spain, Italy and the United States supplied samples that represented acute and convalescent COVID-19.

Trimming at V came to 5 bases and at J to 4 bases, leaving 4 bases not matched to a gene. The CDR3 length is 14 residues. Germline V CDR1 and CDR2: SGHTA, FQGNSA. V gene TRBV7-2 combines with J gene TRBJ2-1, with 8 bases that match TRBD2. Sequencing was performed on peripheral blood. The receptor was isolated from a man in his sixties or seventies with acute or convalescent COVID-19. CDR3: CASSPGGQYNEQFF. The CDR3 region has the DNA TGTGCCAGCAGCCCGGGGGGGCAGTACAATGAGCAGTTCTTC.